These 16 T cell receptor beta chains came from one sample sequenced in a study of T cells after yellow fever vaccination (dated by TCRdb to the late 2010s). The treatment or condition tag for this specimen amounts to: live attenuated yellow fever vaccine strain. The method was 5' RACE. TCRdb lists the instrument as Illumina HiSeq 2500. TCRdb passed the public sequencing reads through fastp at Q25 and MiXCR, retaining productive beta sequences. Rows are unified per CDR3 protein, each entry keeping the most common DNA and genes. The sample table records approximately 610,000 distinct CDR3 sequences; less than 20% of these occur just once. Of the sample, 15% to 20% is held by the ten largest clones. The sequenced sample was PBMCs, obtained 5 days after the first yellow fever vaccination. Source of these receptors: a young man who received the YFV17D yellow fever vaccine.

The table lists this clonotype with a few counts. The genes are TRBV7-2 and TRBJ2-1; D remains unclear. Germline values: CDR1 SGHTA, CDR2 FQGNSA. V was clipped by 3 bases and J by 9 bases, with 12 bases between them. This CDR3 comprises 13 residues. CDR3 sequence: CASSFFYLPEQFF. The CDR3, as DNA: TGTGCCAGCAGCTTCTTCTATCTGCCTGAGCAGTTCTTC.

This sequence joins TRBV5-1 and TRBJ2-3, with 8 bases fitting TRBD1. Germline values: CDR1 SGHRS, CDR2 YFSETQ. V was clipped by 4 bases and J by 4 bases; unmatched bases: 8. This CDR3 is built from 15 residues. As DNA, the CDR3 is TGCGCCAGCAGCACCGGACAGGGTTTTGCAGATACGCAGTATTTT. This codes for CASSTGQGFADTQYF.

Only a few counts were recorded for this clonotype. The CDR3 bases are TGCAGTGCTCCGGGACTAGCGGGCACCGGGGAGCTGTTTTTT. Amino acids: CSAPGLAGTGELFF. The chain is built from TRBV20-1 and TRBJ2-2; 12 bases are a match to TRBD2. Germline V gene sequence: CDR1 DFQATT, CDR2 SNEGSKA (reference sequence). The CDR3 runs 14 residues. The trim removed 5 bases at V and 4 bases at J, leaving 2 bases unmatched.

This clonotype has a count of ten or more. This rearrangement joins TRBV12-3 or TRBV12-4 to TRBJ1-3; no clear D gene. The ends were cut back, 3 bases at V and 2 bases at J, with 5 bases in the middle. The CDR3 runs 13 residues. The CDR3 region has the DNA TGTGCCAGCAGTTTTTCGACTGGAAACACCATATATTTT. This codes for CASSFSTGNTIYF.

There are a few counts of this clonotype. The gene calls are TRBV5-1 and TRBJ2-5; D is uncertain. This CDR3 is built from 14 residues. Germline V gene data show CDR1 as SGHRS and CDR2 as YFSETQ. Trimming removed 4 bases at V and 0 bases at J, with 10 bases between. The CDR3: CASSQDGNQETQYF. In DNA, the CDR3 is TGCGCCAGCAGCCAGGACGGAAACCAAGAGACCCAGTACTTC. Based on the CDR3 plus reference TRBV5-1 and TRBJ2-5, the full variable domain is KAGVTQTPRYLIKTRGQQVTLSCSPISGHRSVSWYQQTPGQGLQFLFEYFSETQRNKGNFPGRFSGRQFSNSRSEMNVSTLELGDSALYLCASSQDGNQETQYFGPGTRLLVL.

The chain carries TRBV5-1 and TRBJ2-1, with D perhaps TRBD1 or TRBD2 (5 bases each). Germline-derived CDR1 and CDR2 are SGHRS and YFSETQ. The CDR3 is 17 residues long. The V and J ends lost 0 bases and 4 bases respectively, with 17 bases between them. The CDR3 loop reads CASSLASGTLTYNEQFF. In DNA form, the CDR3 reads TGCGCCAGCAGCTTGGCCTCCGGGACCCTCACTTACAATGAGCAGTTCTTC.

This sequence joins TRBV7-6 and TRBJ2-1; a possible D gene is TRBD1 (6 bases). The CDR3 runs to 15 residues. Trimming removed 5 bases from V and 2 bases from J, with 13 bases in between. Germline CDR1 SGHVS, CDR2 FNYEAQ. CDR3 sequence reads: CASSVAGATYNEQFF. The CDR3 DNA is TGTGCCAGCAGCGTGGCAGGGGCTACCTACAATGAGCAGTTCTTC.

CDR3 nucleotide sequence: TGTGCCAGCAGCCATGGGTGGGGCGAGCAGTACGTC. Its translation: CASSHGWGEQYV. This sequence joins TRBV3-1 and TRBJ2-7; D ambiguous. V lost 3 bases and J 6 bases, leaving 9 bases between the germline ends. CDR1 and CDR2 (germline): LGHDT, YNNKEL (reference sequence). This CDR3 spans 12 amino acids.

This chain joins TRBV5-4 and TRBJ2-7, with D uncertain. The CDR3 is made up of 12 amino acids. The V gene's germline CDR1 is SGHNT and CDR2 YYREEE (reference sequence). V was clipped by 3 bases and J by 5 bases, with 9 bases between them. CDR3 coding DNA: TGTGCCAGCAGCTACATCCCCAACGAGCAGTACTTC. Protein product: CASSYIPNEQYF. Complete variable domain (other parts from reference TRBV5-4 and TRBJ2-7): ETGVTQSPTHLIKTRGQQVTLRCSSQSGHNTVSWYQQALGQGPQFIFQYYREEENGRGNFPPRFSGLQFPNYSSELNVNALELDDSALYLCASSYIPNEQYFGPGTRLTVT.

This chain joins TRBV29-1 and TRBJ2-2; 7 positions match TRBD2. There are 16 residues in the CDR3. Losses at the gene ends were 0 bases for V and 0 bases for J; bases not matched to a gene: 4. The V gene's germline CDR1 is SQVTM and CDR2 ANQGSEA. The CDR3 protein is CSVEDRRGTNTGELFF. The DNA for the CDR3 is TGCAGCGTTGAAGATCGGCGGGGGACGAACACCGGGGAGCTGTTTTTT.

This clonotype was detected many times. The CDR3 DNA follows: TGTGCCAGCAGTCCCAAACAGACAGGTCTCGCATCTAGAGCTTTCTTT. It is translated as CASSPKQTGLASRAFF. The chain is built from TRBV28 and TRBJ1-1; D is perhaps TRBD1 (6 bases). The CDR3 runs to 16 residues. Trimming left V 5 bases short and J 10 bases short, with 26 bases between. CDR1 is MDHEN, CDR2 SYDVKM, per germline.

The CDR3 DNA follows: TGTGCCTGCAAAAAGGGCTACGAGCAGTACTTC. Protein: CACKKGYEQYF. The chain recombines TRBV30 with TRBJ2-7; unclear D gene. Germline CDR1 is GTSNPN and CDR2 is SVGIG (reference sequence). Deletions cut 6 bases from V and 3 bases from J, with 9 bases between. CDR3 length equals 11 residues.

In this sample, this clonotype turned up many times. The chain recombines TRBV11-2 with TRBJ2-7; D remains ambiguous. CDR3 length: 11 amino acids. Germline V gene lookup returns CDR1 SGHAT and CDR2 FQNNGV. V shed 5 bases and J shed 2 bases, with 4 bases lying between them. CDR3 region: CASSDTYEQYV. The DNA of the CDR3 is TGTGCCAGCAGCGACACCTACGAGCAGTACGTC.

Here the CDR3 reads CASSSPGAKNEQFF. As DNA, the CDR3 is TGTGCCAGCAGCTCCCCGGGGGCTAAGAATGAGCAGTTCTTC. The chain recombines TRBV7-2 with TRBJ2-1; D could derive from TRBD1 or TRBD2 (6 bases each). The germline gives CDR1 SGHTA, CDR2 FQGNSA. V lost 4 bases and J 7 bases, leaving 14 bases between the germline ends. CDR3 length equals 14 residues.

This clonotype was seen many times. The chain joins TRBV29-1 to TRBJ2-5; the D gene is possibly TRBD2 (5 bases). The ends were cut back, 2 bases at V and 3 bases at J, with 10 bases in the middle. The V gene's germline CDR1 is SQVTM and CDR2 ANQGSEA. This CDR3 has 13 residues. CDR3 sequence reads: CSVEKDFKETQYF. The CDR3 nucleotides are TGCAGCGTTGAAAAGGACTTTAAAGAGACCCAGTACTTC.

This clonotype was detected a few times. This chain uses TRBV6-1 with TRBJ2-2, with 11 bases lining up with TRBD2. CDR1 is MNHNS, CDR2 SASEGT, per germline. Losses at the gene ends were 4 bases for V and 0 bases for J; bases not matched to a gene: 7. This CDR3 is built from 18 residues. The chain's CDR3 is CASSGWGLAETNTGELFF. CDR3 nucleotide sequence: TGTGCCAGCAGTGGCTGGGGACTAGCGGAAACGAACACCGGGGAGCTGTTTTTT.